What follows is one T cell receptor (beta chain) and its context. The source material, RNA transcripts, was used to amplify TCR beta CDR3 regions. When the TCR CDR3 underwent first-round RT-PCR, the HTBI primer set was used. TCRdb processed the multiplex PCR reads anew with MiXCR; each CDR3 protein has one entry. The sample carries about 270,000 distinct CDR3 sequences, 25% recorded once. The record originates from a study of T cells in Graves' hyperthyroidism and ophthalmopathy. The ends lost 3 bases at V and 8 bases at J; junction bases unmatched: 6. This CDR3 is built from 14 residues. Patients aged 18 to 65 had newly diagnosed hyperthyroidism that had lasted under 2 months. Before ophthalmopathy appeared, progressors gave blood at initial hyperthyroidism diagnosis.

This receptor was identified in a man aged 40-50 years with Graves' hyperthyroidism that later progressed to Graves' ophthalmopathy. V usage is TRBV12-3 or TRBV12-4 and J usage is TRBJ1-2; 10 positions match TRBD1. The sequencing sample was made of blood. Here the CDR3 DNA reads TGTGCCAGCAGTTTTCGGGGGACAGGGGAAGGCTACACCTTC. Amino acid sequence: CASSFRGTGEGYTF.